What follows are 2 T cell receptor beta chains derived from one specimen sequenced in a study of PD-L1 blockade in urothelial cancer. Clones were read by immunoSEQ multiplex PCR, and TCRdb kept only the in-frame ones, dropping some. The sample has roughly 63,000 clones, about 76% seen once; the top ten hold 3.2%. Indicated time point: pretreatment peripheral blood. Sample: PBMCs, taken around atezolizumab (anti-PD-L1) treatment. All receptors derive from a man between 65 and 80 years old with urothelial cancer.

CDR3 residues: CASSQPLGAGDSDTQYF. The CDR3 DNA is TGCGCCAGCAGCCAACCCCTTGGAGCGGGAGATTCAGATACGCAGTATTTT. The chain is built from TRBV4-1 and TRBJ2-3, with 8 nucleotides matching TRBD2. The CDR3 is 17 amino acids. After removal of 2 bases from V and 4 bases from J, the junction contained 11 bases not matched to a gene. CDR1 is MGHRA, CDR2 YSYEKL, per germline.

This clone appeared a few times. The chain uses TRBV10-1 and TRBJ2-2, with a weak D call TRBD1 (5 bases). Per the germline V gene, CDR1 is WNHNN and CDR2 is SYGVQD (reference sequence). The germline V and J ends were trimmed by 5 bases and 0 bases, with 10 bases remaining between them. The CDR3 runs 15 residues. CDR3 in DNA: TGCGCCAGCAGTAAAGGGGCCGCGAACACCGGGGAGCTGTTTTTT. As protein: CASSKGAANTGELFF.